The rows below give T cell receptor beta chains drawn from one sample of a study of T cell responses to AZD1222 COVID-19 vaccine. Profiling relied on immunoSEQ multiplex PCR, and the TCRdb table lists in-frame clones only, not all of them. The sample carries about 190,000 clones, around 87% recorded once. The source was peripheral blood, collected on day 0 of MenACWY control vaccination. These receptors were obtained from an adult in good health. The CDR3 runs from the conserved cysteine through the conserved F or W. Fields, in order: clone size, V gene, D gene, J gene, CDR3 protein, CDR3 DNA. A D gene is named only where the DNA matches it firmly. Rows give clone size only sometimes, using once, few, many, or a class for an expanded clone.

clone size: NA
V gene: TRBV15
D gene: TRBD1
J gene: TRBJ2-1
CDR3 protein: CATSTGQGPYNEQFF
CDR3 DNA: TGTGCCACCAGTACGGGACAGGGGCCGTACAATGAGCAGTTCTTC

clone size: NA
V gene: TRBV28
D gene: NA
J gene: TRBJ1-4
CDR3 protein: CASSSLTGPVEKLFF
CDR3 DNA: TGTGCCAGCAGTTCCCTCACGGGACCGGTGGAAAAACTGTTTTTT

clone size: NA
V gene: TRBV2
D gene: NA
J gene: TRBJ1-1
CDR3 protein: CASSLKTEAFF
CDR3 DNA: TGTGCCAGCAGTCTGAAGACTGAAGCTTTCTTT

clone size: NA
V gene: TRBV30
D gene: NA
J gene: TRBJ1-1
CDR3 protein: CAWSPGGTEAFF
CDR3 DNA: TGTGCCTGGAGCCCGGGCGGAACTGAAGCTTTCTTT

clone size: NA
V gene: TRBV2
D gene: TRBD2
J gene: TRBJ2-2
CDR3 protein: CASSPPGLQNTGELFF
CDR3 DNA: TGTGCCAGCAGTCCTCCGGGACTACAAAACACCGGGGAGCTGTTTTTT

clone size: NA
V gene: TRBV6-1
D gene: NA
J gene: TRBJ2-7
CDR3 protein: CASSEGQTYEQYF
CDR3 DNA: TGTGCCAGCAGTGAAGGGCAGACCTACGAGCAGTACTTC

clone size: NA
V gene: TRBV9
D gene: TRBD1
J gene: TRBJ1-2
CDR3 protein: CASSDDRDYGYTF
CDR3 DNA: TGTGCCAGCAGCGACGACAGGGACTATGGCTACACCTTC

clone size: once
V gene: TRBV18
D gene: NA
J gene: TRBJ2-3
CDR3 protein: CASSRRTDTQYF
CDR3 DNA: TGTGCCAGCTCGCGTAGGACAGATACGCAGTATTTT

clone size: NA
V gene: TRBV27
D gene: NA
J gene: TRBJ2-1
CDR3 protein: CASSLIPGPNRDEQFF
CDR3 DNA: TGTGCCAGCAGTTTGATACCGGGCCCCAATCGAGATGAGCAGTTCTTC

clone size: few
V gene: TRBV6-5
D gene: NA
J gene: TRBJ1-5
CDR3 protein: CASNPGARNQPQHF
CDR3 DNA: TGTGCCAGCAACCCAGGGGCAAGGAATCAGCCCCAGCATTTT

clone size: NA
V gene: TRBV6-2/TRBV6-3
D gene: NA
J gene: TRBJ1-5
CDR3 protein: CASSFTSNQPQHF
CDR3 DNA: TGTGCCAGCAGTTTCACTAGCAATCAGCCCCAGCATTTT

clone size: NA
V gene: TRBV7-6
D gene: NA
J gene: TRBJ2-7
CDR3 protein: CASTYTGTPHSYEQYF
CDR3 DNA: TGTGCCAGCACCTACACAGGGACACCTCACTCCTACGAGCAGTACTTC

clone size: many
V gene: TRBV6-4
D gene: TRBD1
J gene: TRBJ2-3
CDR3 protein: CASSATGGSADTQYF
CDR3 DNA: TGTGCCAGCAGCGCGACAGGGGGCTCGGCAGATACGCAGTATTTT

clone size: NA
V gene: TRBV3-1/TRBV3-2
D gene: NA
J gene: TRBJ2-5
CDR3 protein: CASSQDPDPETQYF
CDR3 DNA: TGTGCCAGCAGCCAAGATCCTGATCCAGAGACCCAGTACTTC

clone size: NA
V gene: TRBV18
D gene: TRBD1
J gene: TRBJ2-6
CDR3 protein: CASSPTGSGANVLTF
CDR3 DNA: TGTGCCAGCTCTCCGACAGGGTCTGGGGCCAACGTCCTGACTTTC

clone size: once
V gene: TRBV7-2
D gene: TRBD2
J gene: TRBJ2-7
CDR3 protein: CASSVGRKRGRTYEQYF
CDR3 DNA: TGTGCCAGCAGCGTGGGCAGAAAGCGGGGGCGGACCTACGAGCAGTACTTC

clone size: few
V gene: TRBV10-1
D gene: TRBD1
J gene: TRBJ1-5
CDR3 protein: CASSPDRGLGQPQHF
CDR3 DNA: TGCGCCAGCAGTCCCGACAGGGGGCTTGGTCAGCCCCAGCATTTT

clone size: NA
V gene: TRBV28
D gene: NA
J gene: TRBJ2-1
CDR3 protein: CASSFGDSDNEQFF
CDR3 DNA: TGTGCCAGCAGTTTCGGGGACTCAGACAATGAGCAGTTCTTC

clone size: NA
V gene: TRBV12-3/TRBV12-4
D gene: NA
J gene: TRBJ2-5
CDR3 protein: CASSGGLAETQYF
CDR3 DNA: TGTGCCAGCAGTGGGGGTTTAGCGGAGACCCAGTACTTC

clone size: NA
V gene: TRBV2
D gene: NA
J gene: TRBJ2-7
CDR3 protein: CASSETSTYEQYF
CDR3 DNA: TGTGCCAGCAGTGAGACCTCGACCTACGAGCAGTACTTC

clone size: NA
V gene: TRBV27
D gene: TRBD2
J gene: TRBJ2-3
CDR3 protein: CASSPRTSGRSTDTQYF
CDR3 DNA: TGTGCCAGCAGTCCGCGGACTAGCGGGAGGAGCACAGATACGCAGTATTTT

clone size: NA
V gene: TRBV9
D gene: TRBD1
J gene: TRBJ2-7
CDR3 protein: CASSVRGGWDEQYF
CDR3 DNA: TGTGCCAGCAGCGTAAGAGGGGGCTGGGACGAGCAGTACTTC

clone size: NA
V gene: TRBV5-4
D gene: NA
J gene: TRBJ1-2
CDR3 protein: CASSLGEQGYGYTF
CDR3 DNA: TGTGCCAGCAGCTTGGGGGAACAGGGATACGGCTACACCTTC

clone size: once
V gene: TRBV10-2
D gene: TRBD2
J gene: TRBJ2-3
CDR3 protein: CASSEGLAGGTLPDTQYF
CDR3 DNA: TGCGCCAGCAGTGAGGGGCTAGCGGGAGGTACCCTTCCAGATACGCAGTATTTT

clone size: once
V gene: TRBV5-1
D gene: NA
J gene: TRBJ2-2
CDR3 protein: CASSLGKGTGELFF
CDR3 DNA: TGCGCCAGCAGCTTAGGGAAGGGCACCGGGGAGCTGTTTTTT

clone size: NA
V gene: TRBV19
D gene: NA
J gene: TRBJ1-5
CDR3 protein: CASSIDGGSNQPQHF
CDR3 DNA: TGTGCCAGTAGTATAGATGGGGGTAGCAATCAGCCCCAGCATTTT

clone size: once
V gene: TRBV7-2
D gene: TRBD2
J gene: TRBJ2-7
CDR3 protein: CASSSLAGSYEQYF
CDR3 DNA: TGTGCCAGCAGCTCGCTAGCGGGCTCCTACGAGCAGTACTTC

clone size: few
V gene: TRBV5-1
D gene: TRBD1
J gene: TRBJ1-3
CDR3 protein: CASSSPQDRDGNTIYF
CDR3 DNA: TGCGCCAGCAGCTCACCACAGGACAGGGATGGAAACACCATATATTTT

clone size: NA
V gene: TRBV30
D gene: TRBD1
J gene: TRBJ1-4
CDR3 protein: CAWSVQGREKLFF
CDR3 DNA: TGTGCCTGGAGTGTACAGGGGAGGGAAAAACTGTTTTTT

clone size: few
V gene: TRBV2
D gene: TRBD1
J gene: TRBJ1-3
CDR3 protein: CASSGGATGAGNTIYF
CDR3 DNA: TGTGCCAGCAGTGGCGGGGCAACAGGGGCTGGAAACACCATATATTTT

clone size: NA
V gene: TRBV4-3
D gene: NA
J gene: TRBJ2-1
CDR3 protein: CASSQGGVGINNEQFF
CDR3 DNA: TGCGCCAGCAGCCAAGGGGGGGTAGGGATCAACAATGAGCAGTTCTTC

clone size: NA
V gene: TRBV28
D gene: NA
J gene: TRBJ2-5
CDR3 protein: CATSTRGTQYF
CDR3 DNA: TGTGCCACCTCTACGCGGGGGACCCAGTACTTC

clone size: NA
V gene: TRBV21-1
D gene: NA
J gene: TRBJ1-1
CDR3 protein: CASSKGGPGFTEAFF
CDR3 DNA: TGTGCCAGCAGCAAAGGTGGTCCGGGATTCACTGAAGCTTTCTTT

clone size: NA
V gene: TRBV29-1
D gene: TRBD2
J gene: TRBJ2-1
CDR3 protein: CSVSSGSSYNEQFF
CDR3 DNA: TGCAGCGTTAGTAGCGGGAGCTCCTACAATGAGCAGTTCTTC

clone size: NA
V gene: TRBV29-1
D gene: TRBD1
J gene: TRBJ2-3
CDR3 protein: CSATGGELADTQYF
CDR3 DNA: TGCAGCGCGACAGGGGGCGAGTTAGCAGATACGCAGTATTTT

clone size: once
V gene: TRBV9
D gene: TRBD2
J gene: TRBJ2-3
CDR3 protein: CASSVGLGASGTSTDTQYF
CDR3 DNA: TGTGCCAGCAGCGTAGGATTAGGGGCTAGCGGGACTAGCACAGATACGCAGTATTTT

clone size: NA
V gene: TRBV6-5
D gene: NA
J gene: TRBJ1-2
CDR3 protein: CASRSSSYGYTF
CDR3 DNA: TGTGCCAGCAGGTCCAGCAGCTATGGCTACACCTTC